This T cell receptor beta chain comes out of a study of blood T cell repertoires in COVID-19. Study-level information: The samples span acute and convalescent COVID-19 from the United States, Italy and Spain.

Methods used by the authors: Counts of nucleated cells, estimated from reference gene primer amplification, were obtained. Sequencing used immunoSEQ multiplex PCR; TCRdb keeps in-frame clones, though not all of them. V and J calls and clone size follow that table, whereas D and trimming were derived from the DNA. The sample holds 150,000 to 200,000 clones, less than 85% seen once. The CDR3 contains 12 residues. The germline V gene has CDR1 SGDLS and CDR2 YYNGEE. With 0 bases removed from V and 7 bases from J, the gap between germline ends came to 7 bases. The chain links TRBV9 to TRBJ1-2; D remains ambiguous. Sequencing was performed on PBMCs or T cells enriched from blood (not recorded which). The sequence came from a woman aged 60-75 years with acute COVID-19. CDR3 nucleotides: TGTGCCAGCAGCGTAGTGGCAGGTGGCTACACCTTC. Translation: CASSVVAGGYTF.